These T cell receptor beta chains were read from a single sample in a study of cytomegalovirus exposure and HLA in healthy donors. Repertoires were generated with immunoSEQ multiplex PCR, while TCRdb's copy carries only in-frame clones and drops some. Counted here are roughly 200,000 clones, 9.5% occurring once; the ten biggest clones make up 1% to 1.5%. The sample was PBMCs. The receptors derive from a woman aged 25 to 39 in good health and CMV-seropositive. The conserved cysteine and the conserved F or W are not part of the CDR3 here. Each record gives: J gene, D gene, V gene, CDR3 protein. D genes are given only for firm matches.

j_gene: TRBJ1-2
d_gene: TRBD1
v_gene: TRBV29-1
CDR3aa: RETGDYGYT

j_gene: TRBJ1-4
d_gene: -
v_gene: TRBV7-8
CDR3aa: ASSPRRSGNEKLF

j_gene: TRBJ1-4
d_gene: TRBD1
v_gene: TRBV5-1
CDR3aa: ASSPDRVRGEKLF

j_gene: TRBJ2-7
d_gene: TRBD1
v_gene: TRBV7-9
CDR3aa: ASSLTQGAYEQY

j_gene: TRBJ1-1
d_gene: TRBD1
v_gene: TRBV19
CDR3aa: ASSIPRGLRTF

j_gene: TRBJ2-1
d_gene: TRBD2
v_gene: TRBV2
CDR3aa: ASSGLAGSEQF

j_gene: TRBJ1-5
d_gene: TRBD1
v_gene: TRBV6-1
CDR3aa: ASSEDRVQPQH

j_gene: TRBJ2-7
d_gene: -
v_gene: TRBV13
CDR3aa: ASSGLGGNPYEQY

j_gene: TRBJ2-1
d_gene: TRBD2
v_gene: TRBV25-1
CDR3aa: ASSFTGRAPLNEQF

j_gene: TRBJ1-2
d_gene: -
v_gene: TRBV7-9
CDR3aa: ASSSRVYGYT

j_gene: TRBJ1-2
d_gene: -
v_gene: TRBV2
CDR3aa: ATERTPSDYGYT

j_gene: TRBJ2-7
d_gene: -
v_gene: TRBV18
CDR3aa: ASSRIEYYEQY

j_gene: TRBJ2-5
d_gene: TRBD2
v_gene: TRBV5-4
CDR3aa: ASSLGTTFSETQY

j_gene: TRBJ2-5
d_gene: TRBD1
v_gene: TRBV7-3
CDR3aa: ASSLWGDREETQY

j_gene: TRBJ1-3
d_gene: TRBD1
v_gene: TRBV7-6
CDR3aa: ASSRGLTGTSGNTIY

j_gene: TRBJ1-1
d_gene: -
v_gene: TRBV10-1
CDR3aa: ASSEWGDTEAF

j_gene: TRBJ2-3
d_gene: TRBD1
v_gene: TRBV29-1
CDR3aa: SVEDRVGGPDTQY

j_gene: TRBJ1-1
d_gene: -
v_gene: TRBV19
CDR3aa: ASSGLSLLNTEAF

j_gene: TRBJ2-1
d_gene: TRBD1
v_gene: TRBV7-3
CDR3aa: ASSSGTGDNEQF

j_gene: TRBJ1-1
d_gene: TRBD1
v_gene: TRBV11-2
CDR3aa: ASSHRTGEAF

j_gene: TRBJ1-1
d_gene: -
v_gene: TRBV30
CDR3aa: ARKPGHLNTEAF

j_gene: TRBJ2-3
d_gene: -
v_gene: TRBV1
CDR3aa: TSSQGGVGTDTQY

j_gene: TRBJ2-4
d_gene: TRBD1
v_gene: TRBV10-3
CDR3aa: AISGTGEIQY

j_gene: TRBJ1-4
d_gene: TRBD1
v_gene: TRBV7-9
CDR3aa: ASSLGTGGEKLF

j_gene: TRBJ2-4
d_gene: -
v_gene: TRBV6-1
CDR3aa: ASSVGTLAKNIQY

j_gene: TRBJ2-2
d_gene: -
v_gene: TRBV11-2
CDR3aa: ASRPTLGGLNTGELF

j_gene: TRBJ2-7
d_gene: TRBD1
v_gene: TRBV2
CDR3aa: ASRAGQAIYEQY

j_gene: TRBJ2-2
d_gene: -
v_gene: TRBV6-5
CDR3aa: ASSYLTRVGGELF

j_gene: TRBJ2-5
d_gene: -
v_gene: TRBV5-1
CDR3aa: ASNHPGSRETQY

j_gene: TRBJ2-5
d_gene: TRBD2
v_gene: TRBV4-2
CDR3aa: ASSQPSPGLGKTQY

j_gene: TRBJ2-3
d_gene: TRBD2
v_gene: TRBV12-5
CDR3aa: ASGLRGGDTQY

j_gene: TRBJ2-2
d_gene: TRBD1
v_gene: TRBV7-6
CDR3aa: ASGIQGNTDTGELF

j_gene: TRBJ2-3
d_gene: TRBD1
v_gene: TRBV5-1
CDR3aa: ASSIGQGAETDTQY

j_gene: TRBJ1-2
d_gene: -
v_gene: TRBV6-5
CDR3aa: ASSYSAPTGGYGYT

j_gene: TRBJ2-1
d_gene: TRBD1
v_gene: TRBV6-5
CDR3aa: ASWTGINEQF

j_gene: TRBJ1-2
d_gene: -
v_gene: TRBV6-4
CDR3aa: ASSVSRGAYGYT

j_gene: TRBJ1-2
d_gene: -
v_gene: TRBV6-1
CDR3aa: ASSEGGLLNNGYT

j_gene: TRBJ2-1
d_gene: -
v_gene: TRBV29-1
CDR3aa: SVRSREANNEQF

j_gene: TRBJ2-7
d_gene: TRBD2
v_gene: TRBV27
CDR3aa: ASSILAGANEQY

j_gene: TRBJ1-2
d_gene: TRBD1
v_gene: TRBV7-6
CDR3aa: ASSLGTGIGYT

j_gene: TRBJ2-1
d_gene: -
v_gene: TRBV9
CDR3aa: ASSVDWWGRKEYNEQF

j_gene: TRBJ2-5
d_gene: -
v_gene: TRBV14
CDR3aa: ASSPSLGPQETQY

j_gene: TRBJ2-1
d_gene: TRBD1
v_gene: TRBV27
CDR3aa: ASSQRTGSSDEQF

j_gene: TRBJ2-3
d_gene: -
v_gene: TRBV1
CDR3aa: TSSQDLAGVDTDTQY

j_gene: TRBJ2-3
d_gene: -
v_gene: TRBV4-1
CDR3aa: ASSQIGDTDTQY

j_gene: TRBJ2-7
d_gene: -
v_gene: TRBV29-1
CDR3aa: SASSDYEQY

j_gene: TRBJ1-2
d_gene: -
v_gene: TRBV7-9
CDR3aa: ASSLSRVEYGYT

j_gene: TRBJ2-7
d_gene: TRBD2
v_gene: TRBV7-9
CDR3aa: ASSTEGLATYEQY

j_gene: TRBJ2-7
d_gene: TRBD1
v_gene: TRBV18
CDR3aa: ASSRDRGSYEQY

j_gene: TRBJ2-1
d_gene: TRBD2
v_gene: TRBV5-4
CDR3aa: ASSLASGRADGEQF

j_gene: TRBJ1-2
d_gene: -
v_gene: TRBV7-2
CDR3aa: ASSHGQNYGYT

j_gene: TRBJ2-5
d_gene: TRBD1
v_gene: TRBV2
CDR3aa: ASSEGGTGVRETQY

j_gene: TRBJ2-1
d_gene: TRBD2
v_gene: TRBV6-1
CDR3aa: ASSGTSGSYNEQF

j_gene: TRBJ2-7
d_gene: TRBD1
v_gene: TRBV6-5
CDR3aa: ASSYGDREYEQY

j_gene: TRBJ2-7
d_gene: -
v_gene: TRBV2
CDR3aa: ASRQLTYEQY

j_gene: TRBJ2-2
d_gene: TRBD1
v_gene: TRBV6-1
CDR3aa: ASSQDRERGELF

j_gene: TRBJ1-1
d_gene: -
v_gene: TRBV6-1
CDR3aa: ASKRPGSEAF

j_gene: TRBJ2-6
d_gene: TRBD1
v_gene: TRBV2
CDR3aa: ASSPIGTGAGANVLT

j_gene: TRBJ2-2
d_gene: -
v_gene: TRBV5-1
CDR3aa: ASSLTGTSNTGELF

j_gene: -
d_gene: -
v_gene: TRBV6-5
CDR3aa: ASSLQGRNEQF